This T cell receptor (beta chain) was obtained from a study of spatial heterogeneity in lung cancer. The length of the CDR3 is 12 residues. Per the germline V gene, CDR1 is SEHNR and CDR2 is FQNEAQ (reference sequence). This clonotype was observed a handful of times. Documented time point: blood at routine non-recurrence follow-up after resection. Unsorted samples of tumor, nontumor lung or frozen PBMC had their whole RNA sequenced. One entry per CDR3 protein, called by TCRdb with MiXCR from the 5' RACE reads. This sample has under 150,000 distinct CDR3 sequences, with over 9% found just once. The sample here was PBMCs, taken at follow-up. The source is a male donor with early-stage non-small cell lung cancer. This chain joins TRBV7-9 and TRBJ1-4; 9 bases agree with TRBD1. This chain's CDR3 is CAHRGLGEKLFF. The CDR3 coding sequence is TGTGCTCACAGGGGGCTCGGGGAAAAACTGTTTTTT. Full variable domain (outside the CDR3, taken from reference TRBV7-9 and TRBJ1-4): DTGVSQNPRHKITKRGQNVTFRCDPISEHNRLYWYRQTLGQGPEFLTYFQNEAQLEKSRLLSDRFSAERPKGSFSTLEIQRTEQGDSAMYLCAHRGLGEKLFFGSGTQLSVL.